The 13 T cell receptor beta chains given below trace back to one sample, sequenced in a study of T cell changes during pregnancy in multiple sclerosis. The table came from immunoSEQ multiplex PCR; TCRdb's copy has only in-frame clones and leaves some out. Of tens of thousands of clones in the sample, around 92% were seen once. The sample in question was CD4+ T cells from peripheral blood mononuclear cells, obtained after pregnancy. The receptor set was obtained from a female donor in good health, enrolled as a control in a pregnancy study.

The chain employs TRBV7-9 and TRBJ2-2; D possibly corresponds to TRBD2 (5 bases). The CDR3 consists of 14 residues. From germline, CDR1 is SEHNR and CDR2 FQNEAQ (reference sequence). The V end was cut by 4 bases, the J end by 8 bases, with 14 bases between. CDR3 sequence: CASSSLDWRGELFF. The CDR3 DNA follows: TGTGCCAGCAGCTCCCTGGACTGGCGAGGGGAGCTGTTTTTT.

J is TRBJ1-1 and V is TRBV6-6; 7 bases map to TRBD1. The CDR3 is made up of 16 amino acids. V was pared by 3 bases and J by 2 bases, with 9 bases of the junction left unmatched. Germline-derived CDR1 and CDR2 are MNHNY and SVGAGI (reference sequence). The CDR3 DNA follows: TGTGCCAGCAGTTATCGAGGGGGCGAACCCAACACTGAAGCTTTCTTT. Protein: CASSYRGGEPNTEAFF.

This clone appeared once. V is TRBV25-1 and J is TRBJ1-5; maybe TRBD1 (5 bases). Between the trimmed V and J ends, which lost 3 bases and 3 bases, there was a span of 15 bases. The CDR3 has 16 amino acids. Germline V gene sequence: CDR1 MGHDK, CDR2 SYGVNS. CDR3 sequence (DNA): TGTGCCAGCAGTGATGGCGGGGGGGGATCCAATCAGCCCCAGCATTTT. Its protein is CASSDGGGGSNQPQHF. Based on the CDR3 plus reference TRBV25-1 and TRBJ1-5, the full variable domain is EADIYQTPRYLVIGTGKKITLECSQTMGHDKMYWYQQDPGMELHLIHYSYGVNSTEKGDLSSESTVSRIRTEHFPLTLESARPSHTSQYLCASSDGGGGSNQPQHFGDGTRLSIL.

CDR3 loop: CASSFQGEVRETQYF. Written as DNA, the CDR3 is TGTGCCAGCAGCTTCCAGGGGGAGGTACGGGAGACCCAGTACTTC. J is TRBJ2-5 and V is TRBV7-2; a possible D gene is TRBD1 (7 bases). The CDR3 loop spans 15 amino acids. Trimming removed 3 bases at V and 5 bases at J, with 16 bases between. Germline V gives CDR1 SGHTA, CDR2 FQGNSA.

The genes are TRBV5-4 and TRBJ2-5; 7 bases agree with TRBD2. This CDR3 region has 14 residues. CDR1 SGHNT and CDR2 YYREEE come from the germline V gene (reference sequence). Germline trimming cut 2 bases from V and 5 bases from J; bases unmatched to any gene: 6. DNA of the CDR3: TGTGCCAGCAGCTTTAAAGGCGGGGGTGAGACCCAGTACTTC. It yields the protein CASSFKGGGETQYF.

The rearrangement joins TRBV21-1 to TRBJ2-5; the D call in the table, TRBD2, was not verified against the DNA. TRBV21-1 is deemed a pseudogene. The CDR3 loop spans 14 amino acids. The CDR3 DNA reads as TGTGCCAGAACAGAGGGTATTCGTAAAGAGACCCAGTACTTC. Translation: CARTEGIRKETQYF.

The chain is built from TRBV7-8 and TRBJ1-2; tentative D call: TRBD1 (5 bases). The CDR3 covers 15 residues. Germline CDR1 is SGHVS and CDR2 is FQNEAQ. V shed 5 bases and J shed 7 bases, with 20 bases lying between them. CDR3 in DNA: TGTGCCAGCAGCCTAAGCGGGACCCCAAGGAGTGGCTACACCTTC. This codes for CASSLSGTPRSGYTF. Combining the CDR3 with reference TRBV7-8 and TRBJ1-2 gives the whole variable domain GAGVSQSPRYKVAKRGQDVALRCDPISGHVSLFWYQQALGQGPEFLTYFQNEAQLDKSGLPSDRFFAERPEGSVSTLKIQRTQQEDSAVYLCASSLSGTPRSGYTFGSGTRLTVV.

This clone is a singleton in its sample. The chain links TRBV5-1 to TRBJ2-3; TRBD2 agrees at 8 bases. CDR1 is SGHRS and CDR2 is YFSETQ in the germline V gene. V lost 4 bases to trimming and J lost 0 bases; unmatched junction nucleotides: 4. The CDR3 extends over 15 amino acids. The CDR3 DNA reads TGCGCCAGCAGCCTCACTAGCGGAAGCACAGATACGCAGTATTTT. This encodes CASSLTSGSTDTQYF.

The genes are TRBV5-6 and TRBJ2-4; TRBD1 matches at 9 bases. V lost 0 bases, J lost 6 bases, and 1 base stayed unmatched. The CDR3 has 14 residues. Germline loops: CDR1 SGHDT, CDR2 YYEEEE. CDR3 sequence: CASSLATGGNIQYF. In DNA form, the CDR3 reads TGTGCCAGCAGCTTGGCGACAGGGGGAAACATTCAGTACTTC.

The chain uses TRBV9 and TRBJ1-1, with 7 bases aligning to TRBD1. The germline CDR1 and CDR2 sequences are SGDLS and YYNGEE. Trimming removed 0 bases from V and 5 bases from J; junction bases left unmatched: 10. The CDR3 contains 16 residues. CDR3 nucleotides: TGTGCCAGCAGCGTAGGGGGACAGATTCCAGGGACTGAAGCTTTCTTT. Protein sequence: CASSVGGQIPGTEAFF.

J is TRBJ1-1 and V is TRBV6-4, with D unresolved. This CDR3 has 14 amino acids. The germline V gene has CDR1 MRHNA and CDR2 SNTAGT. Trimming left V 6 bases short and J 2 bases short, with 13 bases between. This chain's CDR3 is CASRNSNSNTEAFF. In nucleotides, the CDR3 is TGTGCCAGCAGGAACAGCAACTCTAACACTGAAGCTTTCTTT.

This sequence joins TRBV28 and TRBJ2-7; TRBD1 aligns across 8 bases. The CDR3 has 14 amino acids. The V gene's germline CDR1 is MDHEN and CDR2 SYDVKM. J lost 4 bases, V lost 2 bases, and 4 bases had no gene match. CDR3 protein: CASSLSRDRYEQYF. The CDR3 DNA reads as TGTGCCAGCAGTTTAAGTAGGGACAGGTACGAGCAGTACTTC. Drawing the rest from reference TRBV28 and TRBJ2-7, the complete variable domain is DVKVTQSSRYLVKRTGEKVFLECVQDMDHENMFWYRQDPGLGLRLIYFSYDVKMKEKGDIPEGYSVSREKKERFSLILESASTNQTSMYLCASSLSRDRYEQYFGPGTRLTVT.

The count of this clone is one. The CDR3 is CASGAGGTQLLYGYTF. CDR3 DNA sequence: TGTGCCAGCGGGGCCGGAGGGACCCAGCTCCTATATGGCTACACCTTC. The rearrangement uses TRBV27 and TRBJ1-2; a possible D gene is TRBD1 (5 bases). CDR1 and CDR2 (germline): MNHEY, SMNVEV (reference sequence). The CDR3 covers 16 residues. The V end was cut by 8 bases, the J end by 5 bases, with 24 bases between.